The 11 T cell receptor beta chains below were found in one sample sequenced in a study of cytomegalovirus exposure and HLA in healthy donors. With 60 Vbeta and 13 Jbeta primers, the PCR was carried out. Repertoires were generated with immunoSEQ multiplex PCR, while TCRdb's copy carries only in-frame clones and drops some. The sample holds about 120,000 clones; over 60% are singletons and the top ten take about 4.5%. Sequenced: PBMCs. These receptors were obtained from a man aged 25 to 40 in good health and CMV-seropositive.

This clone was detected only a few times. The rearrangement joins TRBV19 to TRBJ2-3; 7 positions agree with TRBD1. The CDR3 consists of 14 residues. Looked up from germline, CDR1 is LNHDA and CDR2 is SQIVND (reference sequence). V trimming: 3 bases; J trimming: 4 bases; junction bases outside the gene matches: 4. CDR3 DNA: TGTGCCAGTAGTATCCCAACAGGGGCAGATACGCAGTATTTT. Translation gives CASSIPTGADTQYF. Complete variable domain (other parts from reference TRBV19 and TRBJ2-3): DGGITQSPKYLFRKEGQNVTLSCEQNLNHDAMYWYRQDPGQGLRLIYYSQIVNDFQKGDIAEGYSVSREKKESFPLTVTSAQKNPTAFYLCASSIPTGADTQYFGPGTRLTVL.

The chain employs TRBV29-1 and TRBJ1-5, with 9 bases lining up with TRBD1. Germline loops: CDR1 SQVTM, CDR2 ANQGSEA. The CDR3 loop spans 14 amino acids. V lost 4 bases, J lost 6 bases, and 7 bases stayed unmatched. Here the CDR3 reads CSVVQGAAGQPQHF. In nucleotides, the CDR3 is TGCAGCGTTGTACAGGGGGCTGCGGGTCAGCCCCAGCATTTT.

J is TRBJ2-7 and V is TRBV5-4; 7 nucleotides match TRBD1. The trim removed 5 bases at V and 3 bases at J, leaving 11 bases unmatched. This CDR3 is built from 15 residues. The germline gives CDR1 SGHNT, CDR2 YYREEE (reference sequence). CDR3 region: CASRTGTASYYEQYF. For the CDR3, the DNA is TGTGCCAGCAGGACCGGGACAGCTTCTTACTACGAGCAGTACTTC. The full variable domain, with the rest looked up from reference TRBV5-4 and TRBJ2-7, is ETGVTQSPTHLIKTRGQQVTLRCSSQSGHNTVSWYQQALGQGPQFIFQYYREEENGRGNFPPRFSGLQFPNYSSELNVNALELDDSALYLCASRTGTASYYEQYFGPGTRLTVT.

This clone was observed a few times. CDR3 nucleotides: TGTGCCAGCAGTGAATCGGGGGAATCCTATAATTCACCCCTCCACTTT. Amino acid sequence: CASSESGESYNSPLHF. The chain uses TRBV2 and TRBJ1-6; weak D call: TRBD1 (5 bases). Germline values: CDR1 SNHLY, CDR2 FYNNEI. The CDR3 runs to 16 residues. V was shortened by 2 bases and J by 1 base, with 9 bases between the two germline ends.

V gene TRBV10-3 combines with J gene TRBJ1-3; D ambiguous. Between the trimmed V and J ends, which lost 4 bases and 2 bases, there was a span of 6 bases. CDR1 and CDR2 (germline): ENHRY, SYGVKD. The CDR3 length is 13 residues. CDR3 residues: CAISGNTGNTIYF. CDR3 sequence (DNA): TGTGCCATCAGTGGCAACACTGGAAACACCATATATTTT.

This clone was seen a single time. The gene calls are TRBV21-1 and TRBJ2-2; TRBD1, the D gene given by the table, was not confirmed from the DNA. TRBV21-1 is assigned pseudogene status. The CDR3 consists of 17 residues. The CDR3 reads CASSKGPGQPNTGELFF. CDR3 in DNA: TGTGCCAGCAGCAAAGGACCCGGACAGCCGAACACCGGGGAGCTGTTTTTT.

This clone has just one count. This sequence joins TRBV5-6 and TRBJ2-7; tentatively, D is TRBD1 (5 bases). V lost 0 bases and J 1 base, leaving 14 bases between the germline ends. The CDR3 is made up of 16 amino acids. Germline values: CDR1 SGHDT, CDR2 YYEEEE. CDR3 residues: CASSLAYRPVSYEQYF. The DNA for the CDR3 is TGTGCCAGCAGCTTGGCATACAGGCCCGTATCCTACGAGCAGTACTTC.

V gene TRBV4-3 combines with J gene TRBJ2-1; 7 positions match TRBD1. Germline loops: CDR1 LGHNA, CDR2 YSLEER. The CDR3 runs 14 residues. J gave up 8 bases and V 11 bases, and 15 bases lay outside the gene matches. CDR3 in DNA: TGCGCCTCAAGGAAGGGGACAGCCCACCATGAGCAGTTCTTC. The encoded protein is CASRKGTAHHEQFF.

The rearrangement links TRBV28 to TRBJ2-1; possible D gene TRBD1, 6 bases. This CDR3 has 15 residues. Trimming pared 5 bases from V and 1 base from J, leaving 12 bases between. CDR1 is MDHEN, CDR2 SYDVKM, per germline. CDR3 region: CASSPYRASYNEQFF. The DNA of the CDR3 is TGTGCCAGCAGTCCATACAGGGCATCCTACAATGAGCAGTTCTTC.

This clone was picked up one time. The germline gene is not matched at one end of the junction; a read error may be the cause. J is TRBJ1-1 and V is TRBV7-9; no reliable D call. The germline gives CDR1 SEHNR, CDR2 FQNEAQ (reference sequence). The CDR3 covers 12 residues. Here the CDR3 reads CSSSSTGLTAFF. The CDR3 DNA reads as TGTTCCAGCAGCTCTACCGGTCTCACCGCTTTCTTT.

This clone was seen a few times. CDR3 region: CASSQDRDRGNTIYF. In DNA, the CDR3 is TGTGCCAGCAGCCAAGACCGGGACAGAGGAAACACCATATATTTT. The V gene is TRBV4-2, the J gene TRBJ1-3; TRBD1 aligns across 7 bases. V lost 0 bases and J lost 4; bases outside the gene matches: 3. The CDR3 has 15 residues. The germline gives CDR1 LGHNA, CDR2 YNFKEQ.